Listed here is a single TCR beta chain. Here immunoSEQ multiplex PCR was the method, and the copy in TCRdb shows in-frame clones only, minus some. In the table there are about 200,000 clones, around 87% of which are singletons. Enrolled during active infection, Seattle patients were then followed longitudinally. This sample is drawn from a study of blood T cell repertoires in COVID-19. Study overall: Collection of acute and convalescent COVID-19 samples took place in the United States, Italy and Spain.

V gave up 4 bases and J gave up 4 bases; unmatched junction bases: 10. The CDR3 length is 15 residues. Germline CDR1 SGHTS, CDR2 YDEGEE. The sequence was collected from a woman between 45 and 65 years old with COVID-19, enrolled during active disease. Sequenced sample: peripheral blood. This sequence joins TRBV5-8 and TRBJ1-2; the match to TRBD1 covers 7 bases. CDR3 in DNA: TGTGCCAGCAGCCTCCGCCCGACAGGGACCTATGGCTACACCTTC. Translated: CASSLRPTGTYGYTF.